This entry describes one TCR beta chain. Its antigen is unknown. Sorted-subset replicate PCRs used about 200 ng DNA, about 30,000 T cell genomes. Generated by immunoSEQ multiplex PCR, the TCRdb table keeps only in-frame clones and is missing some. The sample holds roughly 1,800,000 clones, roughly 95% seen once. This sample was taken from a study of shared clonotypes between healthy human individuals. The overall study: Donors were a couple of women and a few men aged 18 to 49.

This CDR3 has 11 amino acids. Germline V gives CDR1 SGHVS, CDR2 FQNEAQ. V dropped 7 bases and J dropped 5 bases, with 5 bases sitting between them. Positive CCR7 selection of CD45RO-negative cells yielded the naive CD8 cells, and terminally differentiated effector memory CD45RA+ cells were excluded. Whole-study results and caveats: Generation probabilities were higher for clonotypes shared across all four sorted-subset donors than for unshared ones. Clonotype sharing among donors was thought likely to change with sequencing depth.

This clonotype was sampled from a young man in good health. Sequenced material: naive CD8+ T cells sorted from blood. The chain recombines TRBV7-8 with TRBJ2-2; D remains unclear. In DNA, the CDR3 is TGTGCCAGCACAGTAACCGGGGAGCTGTTTTTT. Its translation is CASTVTGELFF. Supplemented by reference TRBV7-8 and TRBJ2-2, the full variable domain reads GAGVSQSPRYKVAKRGQDVALRCDPISGHVSLFWYQQALGQGPEFLTYFQNEAQLDKSGLPSDRFFAERPEGSVSTLKIQRTQQEDSAVYLCASTVTGELFFGEGSRLTVL.